This TCR beta chain was retrieved from a study of blood T cell repertoires in COVID-19. Method: immunoSEQ multiplex PCR; TCRdb's copy keeps in-frame clones and lacks some. The table shows about 200,000 clones, with roughly 84% occurring only once. The CDR3 runs to 15 residues. The germline V gene encodes CDR1 SGDLS and CDR2 YYNGEE. V lost 0 bases, J lost 4 bases, and 14 bases lay in between. The receptor was isolated from a human donor in a cohort sampled during active COVID-19. V gene TRBV9 combines with J gene TRBJ2-7; perhaps TRBD2 as D (5 bases). The sample taken for sequencing was peripheral blood. The CDR3 sequence is CASSVDWRSRYEQYF. In DNA, the CDR3 is TGTGCCAGCAGCGTAGATTGGAGGAGTCGGTACGAGCAGTACTTC.